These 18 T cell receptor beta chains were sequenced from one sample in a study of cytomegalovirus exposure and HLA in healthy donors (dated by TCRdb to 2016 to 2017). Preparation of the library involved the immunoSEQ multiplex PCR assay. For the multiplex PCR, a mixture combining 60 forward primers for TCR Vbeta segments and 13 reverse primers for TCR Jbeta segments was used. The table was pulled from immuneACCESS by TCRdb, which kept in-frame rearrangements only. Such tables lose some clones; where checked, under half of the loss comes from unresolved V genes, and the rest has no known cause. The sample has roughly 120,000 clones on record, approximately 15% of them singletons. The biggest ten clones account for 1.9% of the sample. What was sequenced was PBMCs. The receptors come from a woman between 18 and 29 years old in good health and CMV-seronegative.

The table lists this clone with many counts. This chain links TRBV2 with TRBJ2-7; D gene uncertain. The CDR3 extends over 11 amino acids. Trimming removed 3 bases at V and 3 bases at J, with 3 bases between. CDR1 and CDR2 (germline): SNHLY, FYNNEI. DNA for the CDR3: TGTGCCAGCAGTGACAACTACGAGCAGTACTTC. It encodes CASSDNYEQYF.

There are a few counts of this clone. CDR3 region: CASSLSDTSNQPQHF. The CDR3 nucleotides are TGTGCCAGCAGCCTCTCGGACACTAGCAATCAGCCCCAGCATTTT. This chain connects TRBV7-2 to TRBJ1-5, with D perhaps matching TRBD1 (5 bases). V lost 5 bases, J lost 0 bases, and 11 bases lay in between. Germline CDR1 and CDR2: SGHTA and FQGNSA. The CDR3 sequence is 15 residues long.

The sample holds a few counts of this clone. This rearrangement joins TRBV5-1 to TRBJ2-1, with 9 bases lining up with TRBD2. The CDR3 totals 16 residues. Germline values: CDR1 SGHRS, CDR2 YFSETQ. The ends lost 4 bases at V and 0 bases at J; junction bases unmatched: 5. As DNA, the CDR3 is TGCGCCAGCAGCGAAACTAGCGGGCCCTCCTACAATGAGCAGTTCTTC. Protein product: CASSETSGPSYNEQFF. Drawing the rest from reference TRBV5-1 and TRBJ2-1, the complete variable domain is KAGVTQTPRYLIKTRGQQVTLSCSPISGHRSVSWYQQTPGQGLQFLFEYFSETQRNKGNFPGRFSGRQFSNSRSEMNVSTLELGDSALYLCASSETSGPSYNEQFFGPGTRLTVL.

The CDR3 sequence is CASSWGLAGAAYEQYF. In DNA, the CDR3 is TGTGCCAGCAGCTGGGGTTTAGCGGGGGCCGCCTACGAGCAGTACTTC. The chain recombines TRBV5-6 with TRBJ2-7; TRBD2 matches at 9 bases. Germline values: CDR1 SGHDT, CDR2 YYEEEE. After removal of 3 bases from V and 2 bases from J, the junction contained 9 bases not matched to a gene. The CDR3 has 16 residues.

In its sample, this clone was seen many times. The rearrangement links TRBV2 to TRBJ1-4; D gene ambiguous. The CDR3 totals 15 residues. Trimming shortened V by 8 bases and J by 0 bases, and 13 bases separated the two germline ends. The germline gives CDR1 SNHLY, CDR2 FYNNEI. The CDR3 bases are TGTGCCAGCTCGCCTGCCAGGCCAACTAATGAAAAACTGTTTTTT. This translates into CASSPARPTNEKLFF.

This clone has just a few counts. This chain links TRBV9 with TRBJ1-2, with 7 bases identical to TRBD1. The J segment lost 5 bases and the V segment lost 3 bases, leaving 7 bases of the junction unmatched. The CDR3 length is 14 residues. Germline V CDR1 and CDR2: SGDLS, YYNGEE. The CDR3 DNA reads TGTGCCAGCAGCGCCTCCGGGACAGAATATGGCTACACCTTC. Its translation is CASSASGTEYGYTF.

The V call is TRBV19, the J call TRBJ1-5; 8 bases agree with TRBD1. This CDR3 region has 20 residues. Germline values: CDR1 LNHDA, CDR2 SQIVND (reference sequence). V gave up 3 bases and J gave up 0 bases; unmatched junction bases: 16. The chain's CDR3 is CASSISREQGVTYSNQPQHF. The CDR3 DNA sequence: TGTGCCAGTAGTATTAGTCGCGAACAGGGGGTTACCTATAGCAATCAGCCCCAGCATTTT.

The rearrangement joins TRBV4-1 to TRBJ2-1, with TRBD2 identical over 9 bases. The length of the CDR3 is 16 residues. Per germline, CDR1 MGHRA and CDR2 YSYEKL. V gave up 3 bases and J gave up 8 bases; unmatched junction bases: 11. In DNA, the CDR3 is TGCGCCAGCAGCCATGTTTCGCGGGGGGGACGCTATGAGCAGTTCTTC. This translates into CASSHVSRGGRYEQFF.

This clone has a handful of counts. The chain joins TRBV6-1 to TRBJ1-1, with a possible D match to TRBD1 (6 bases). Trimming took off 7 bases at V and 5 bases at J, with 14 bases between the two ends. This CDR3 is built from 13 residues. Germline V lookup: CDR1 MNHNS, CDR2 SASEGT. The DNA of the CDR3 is TGTGCCAGCATCTTACAGGGAATGACTGAAGCTTTCTTT. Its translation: CASILQGMTEAFF.

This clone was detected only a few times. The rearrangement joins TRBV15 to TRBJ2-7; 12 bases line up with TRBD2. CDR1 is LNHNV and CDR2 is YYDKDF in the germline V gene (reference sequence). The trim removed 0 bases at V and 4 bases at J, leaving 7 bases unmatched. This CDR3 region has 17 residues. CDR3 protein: CATSRDRATSGSYEQYF. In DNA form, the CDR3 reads TGTGCCACCAGCAGAGATCGCGCGACTAGCGGGAGTTACGAGCAGTACTTC.

This CDR3 reads CASSLGGSSYEQYF. In DNA form, the CDR3 reads TGTGCCAGCAGTTTGGGGGGGAGTAGCTACGAGCAGTACTTC. The chain uses TRBV6-5 and TRBJ2-7; 7 nucleotides match TRBD2. The CDR3 is made up of 14 amino acids. The germline V gene encodes CDR1 MNHEY and CDR2 SVGAGI. After removal of 4 bases from V and 3 bases from J, the junction contained 6 bases not matched to a gene.

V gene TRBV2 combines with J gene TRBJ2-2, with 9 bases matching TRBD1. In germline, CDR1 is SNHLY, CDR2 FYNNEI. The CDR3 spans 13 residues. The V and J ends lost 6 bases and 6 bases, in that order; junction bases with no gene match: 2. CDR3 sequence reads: CASRRQGAGELFF. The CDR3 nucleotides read TGTGCCAGCAGGAGACAGGGGGCCGGGGAGCTGTTTTTT.

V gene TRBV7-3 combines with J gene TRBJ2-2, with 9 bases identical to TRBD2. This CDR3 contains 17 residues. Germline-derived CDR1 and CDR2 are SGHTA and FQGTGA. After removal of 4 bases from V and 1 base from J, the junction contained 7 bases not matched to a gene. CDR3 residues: CASSSSGLALNTGELFF. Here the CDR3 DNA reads TGTGCCAGCAGCTCGTCGGGACTAGCCCTGAACACCGGGGAGCTGTTTTTT.

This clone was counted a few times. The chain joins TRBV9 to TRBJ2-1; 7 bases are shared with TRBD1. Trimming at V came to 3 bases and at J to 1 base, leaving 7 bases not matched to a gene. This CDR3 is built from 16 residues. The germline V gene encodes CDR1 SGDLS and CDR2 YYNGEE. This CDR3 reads CASSGGTAVSYNEQFF. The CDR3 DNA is TGTGCCAGCAGCGGAGGGACAGCCGTATCCTACAATGAGCAGTTCTTC.

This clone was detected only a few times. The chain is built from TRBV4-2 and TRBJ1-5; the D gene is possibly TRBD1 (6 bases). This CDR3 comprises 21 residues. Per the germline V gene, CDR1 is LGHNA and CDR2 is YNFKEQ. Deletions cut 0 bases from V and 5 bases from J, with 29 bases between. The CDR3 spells CASSQDRPRGPFVGPYQPQHF. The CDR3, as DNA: TGTGCCAGCAGCCAAGATCGCCCCAGGGGTCCTTTTGTCGGCCCTTATCAGCCCCAGCATTTT.

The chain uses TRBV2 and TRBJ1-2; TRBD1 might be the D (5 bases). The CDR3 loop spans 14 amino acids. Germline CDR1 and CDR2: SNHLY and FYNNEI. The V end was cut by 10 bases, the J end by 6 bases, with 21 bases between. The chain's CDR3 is CATQRARVIHGYTF. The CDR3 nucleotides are TGTGCCACCCAACGGGCCAGGGTAATTCATGGCTACACCTTC.

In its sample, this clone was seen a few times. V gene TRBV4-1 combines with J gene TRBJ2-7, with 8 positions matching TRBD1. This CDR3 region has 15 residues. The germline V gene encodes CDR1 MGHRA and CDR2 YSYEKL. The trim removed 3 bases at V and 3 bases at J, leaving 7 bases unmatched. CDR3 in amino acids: CASSQRDRTGYEQYF. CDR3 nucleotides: TGCGCCAGCAGCCAGAGGGACAGGACGGGCTACGAGCAGTACTTC.

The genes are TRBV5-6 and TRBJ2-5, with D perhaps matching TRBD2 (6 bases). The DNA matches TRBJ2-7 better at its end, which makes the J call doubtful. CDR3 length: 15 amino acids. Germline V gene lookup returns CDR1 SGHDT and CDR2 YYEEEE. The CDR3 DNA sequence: TGTGCCAGCAGCTTCGTAGCGGCCACCAACCACGAGCAGTACTTC. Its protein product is CASSFVAATNHEQYF.